This passage covers 7 T cell receptor beta chains from one sample sequenced in a study of CD8 T cells in Susac syndrome. RNA was extracted with the RNeasy kit, and a quantity of about 0.45 to 1 ug was reverse transcribed using random hexamers. TCRdb reanalysed the immunoSEQ multiplex PCR reads using MiXCR and keeps one entry per CDR3 protein. The sample lists 200,000 to 250,000 distinct CDR3 sequences; more than 85% were seen once. Input material: CD8+ T cells from PBMCs. These receptors came from a human donor with multiple sclerosis.

The chain has TRBV13 and TRBJ1-1, with D perhaps matching TRBD1 (5 bases). CDR3 length: 15 residues. V lost 5 bases, J lost 2 bases, and 15 bases lay in between. Germline CDR1 PRHDT, CDR2 FYEKMQ (reference sequence). Written as DNA, the CDR3 is TGTGCCAGCAGCAAAGGGCCGGGGGTAAACACTGAAGCTTTCTTT. Translation: CASSKGPGVNTEAFF.

V and J are TRBV20-1 and TRBJ2-7; 7 bases align to TRBD2. This CDR3 contains 14 residues. Unmatched junction bases numbered 11, after V lost 3 bases and J lost 6 bases. CDR1 and CDR2 from the germline V gene are DFQATT and SNEGSKA (reference sequence). CDR3 DNA: TGCAGTGCTAGTCCCGGGGGAGGGCCCTCCGAGCAGTACTTC. It specifies CSASPGGGPSEQYF.

The chain carries TRBV30 and TRBJ2-1, with unresolved D. The CDR3 is made up of 14 amino acids. CDR1 is GTSNPN and CDR2 is SVGIG in the germline V gene (reference sequence). V lost 4 bases and J lost 6, with 16 bases in between. CDR3 nucleotides: TGTGCCTGGATGGGTTTCCCGGGCGGCAATGAGCAGTTCTTC. Amino acids: CAWMGFPGGNEQFF. The complete variable domain, with remaining parts taken from reference TRBV30 and TRBJ2-1, reads SQTIHQWPATLVQPVGSPLSLECTVEGTSNPNLYWYRQAAGRGLQLLFYSVGIGQISSEVPQNLSASRPQDRQFILSSKKLLLSDSGFYLCAWMGFPGGNEQFFGPGTRLTVL.

The chain employs TRBV6-5 and TRBJ1-1, with TRBD1 matching over 8 bases. Germline trimming cut 4 bases from V and 1 base from J; bases unmatched to any gene: 5. This CDR3 has 15 residues. Germline CDR1 reads MNHEY; CDR2 reads SVGAGI. DNA for the CDR3: TGTGCCAGCAGTTTGGACAGGGAATGGAACACTGAAGCTTTCTTT. This translates into CASSLDREWNTEAFF.

The chain has TRBV6-2 or TRBV6-3 and TRBJ2-1; possibly TRBD1 for D (6 bases). This CDR3 spans 15 amino acids. Trimming pared 5 bases from V and 4 bases from J, leaving 15 bases between. Germline assignment: CDR1 MNHEY and CDR2 SVGEGT. The CDR3 DNA is TGTGCCAGCAGTCCAACAGGGAACGCTTACAATGAGCAGTTCTTC. It translates to CASSPTGNAYNEQFF.

The chain is built from TRBV7-6 and TRBJ2-2; D uncertain. The CDR3 sequence is 15 residues long. V was pared by 0 bases and J by 2 bases, with 7 bases between. Looked up from germline, CDR1 is SGHVS and CDR2 is FNYEAQ. The CDR3 sequence is CASSLAGPNTGELFF. CDR3 DNA: TGTGCCAGCAGCTTAGCAGGACCAAACACCGGGGAGCTGTTTTTT.

This chain uses TRBV13 with TRBJ2-7; 10 bases align to TRBD2. Germline V lookup: CDR1 PRHDT, CDR2 FYEKMQ (reference sequence). V lost 5 bases, J lost 7 bases, and 5 bases stayed unmatched. The CDR3 consists of 13 residues. In nucleotides, the CDR3 is TGTGCCAGCAGCCCAGGACTAGCGGATGAGCAGTACTTC. Encoded protein: CASSPGLADEQYF.